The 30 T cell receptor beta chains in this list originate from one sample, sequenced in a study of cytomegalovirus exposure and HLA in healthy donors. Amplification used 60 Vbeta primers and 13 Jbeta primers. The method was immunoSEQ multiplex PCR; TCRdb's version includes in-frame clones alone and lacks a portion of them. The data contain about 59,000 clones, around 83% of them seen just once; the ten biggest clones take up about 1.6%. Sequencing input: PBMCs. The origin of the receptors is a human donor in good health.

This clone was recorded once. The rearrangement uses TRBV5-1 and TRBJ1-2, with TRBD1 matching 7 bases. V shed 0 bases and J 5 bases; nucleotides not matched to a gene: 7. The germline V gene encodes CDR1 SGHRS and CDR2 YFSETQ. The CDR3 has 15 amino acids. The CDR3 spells CASSLGSGGVYGYTF. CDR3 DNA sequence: TGCGCCAGCAGCTTGGGGTCAGGGGGTGTGTATGGCTACACCTTC.

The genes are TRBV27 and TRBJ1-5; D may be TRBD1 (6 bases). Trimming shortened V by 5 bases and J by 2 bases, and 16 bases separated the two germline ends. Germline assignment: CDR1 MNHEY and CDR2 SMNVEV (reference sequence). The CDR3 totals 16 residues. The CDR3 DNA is TGTGCCAGCAGTAGACAGGCGGTGAGGGGCAATCAGCCCCAGCATTTT. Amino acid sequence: CASSRQAVRGNQPQHF.

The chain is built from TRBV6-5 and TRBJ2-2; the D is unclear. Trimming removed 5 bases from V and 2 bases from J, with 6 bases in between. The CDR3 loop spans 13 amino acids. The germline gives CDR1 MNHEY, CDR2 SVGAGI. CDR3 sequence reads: CASSGLNTGELFF. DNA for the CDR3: TGTGCCAGCAGTGGCTTAAACACCGGGGAGCTGTTTTTT.

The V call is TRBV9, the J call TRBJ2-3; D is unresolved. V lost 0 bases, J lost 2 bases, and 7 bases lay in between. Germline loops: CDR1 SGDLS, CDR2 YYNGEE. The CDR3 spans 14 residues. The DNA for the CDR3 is TGTGCCAGCAGCGTAGGACTGACCACAGATACGCAGTATTTT. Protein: CASSVGLTTDTQYF.

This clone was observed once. The CDR3 DNA reads TGTGCCAGCAGCCCTAAAGTTCCAGATACGCAGTATTTT. Protein product: CASSPKVPDTQYF. This rearrangement joins TRBV2 to TRBJ2-3; no reliable D call. In germline, CDR1 is SNHLY, CDR2 FYNNEI. The CDR3 sequence is 13 residues long. V lost 6 bases and J lost 4, with 11 bases in between.

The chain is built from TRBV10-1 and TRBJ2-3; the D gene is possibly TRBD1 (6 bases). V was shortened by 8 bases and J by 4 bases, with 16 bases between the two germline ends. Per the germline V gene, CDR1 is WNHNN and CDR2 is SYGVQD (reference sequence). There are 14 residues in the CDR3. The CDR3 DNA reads TGCGCCAGCTCCCAAAGCAACAGGGCAGATACGCAGTATTTT. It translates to CASSQSNRADTQYF.

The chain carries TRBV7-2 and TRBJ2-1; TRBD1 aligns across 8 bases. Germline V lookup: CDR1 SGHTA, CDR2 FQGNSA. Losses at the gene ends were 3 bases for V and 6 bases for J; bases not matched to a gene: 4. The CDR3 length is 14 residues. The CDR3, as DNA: TGTGCCAGCAGCTTCAGGACAGGGAGCAATGAGCAGTTCTTC. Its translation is CASSFRTGSNEQFF.

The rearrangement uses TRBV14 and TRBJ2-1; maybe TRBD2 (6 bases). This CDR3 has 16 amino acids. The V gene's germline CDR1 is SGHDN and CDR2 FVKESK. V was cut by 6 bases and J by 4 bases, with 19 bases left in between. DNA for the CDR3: TGTGCCAGCAGTCGCCTGGCGCTAGCGACTTACAATGAGCAGTTCTTC. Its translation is CASSRLALATYNEQFF.

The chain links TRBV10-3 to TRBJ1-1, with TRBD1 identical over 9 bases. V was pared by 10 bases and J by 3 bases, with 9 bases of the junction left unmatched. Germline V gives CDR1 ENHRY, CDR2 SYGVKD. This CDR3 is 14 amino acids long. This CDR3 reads CATIRQGGDTEAFF. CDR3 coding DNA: TGTGCCACCATTCGACAGGGGGGGGACACTGAAGCTTTCTTT.

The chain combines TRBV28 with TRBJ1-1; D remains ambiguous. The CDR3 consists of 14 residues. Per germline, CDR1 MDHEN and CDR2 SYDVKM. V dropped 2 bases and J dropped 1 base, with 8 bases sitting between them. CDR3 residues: CASSLVVQNTEAFF. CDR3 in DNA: TGTGCCAGCAGTTTAGTAGTTCAGAACACTGAAGCTTTCTTT.

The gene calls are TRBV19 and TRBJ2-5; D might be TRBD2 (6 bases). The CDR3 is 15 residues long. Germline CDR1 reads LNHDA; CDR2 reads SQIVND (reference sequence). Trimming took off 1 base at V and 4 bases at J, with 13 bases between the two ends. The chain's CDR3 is CASSIGRRGPETQYF. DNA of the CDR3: TGTGCCAGTAGTATAGGTCGGCGGGGTCCAGAGACCCAGTACTTC.

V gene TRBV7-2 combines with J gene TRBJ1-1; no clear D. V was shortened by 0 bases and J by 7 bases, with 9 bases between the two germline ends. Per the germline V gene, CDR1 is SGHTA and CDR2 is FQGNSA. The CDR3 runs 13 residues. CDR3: CASSLARSGEAFF. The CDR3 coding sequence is TGTGCCAGCAGCTTAGCGCGATCAGGTGAAGCTTTCTTT.

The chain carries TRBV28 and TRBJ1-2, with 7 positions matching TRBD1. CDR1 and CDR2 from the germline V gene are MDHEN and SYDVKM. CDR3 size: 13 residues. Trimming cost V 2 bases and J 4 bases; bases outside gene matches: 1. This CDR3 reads CASSLRQGYGYTF. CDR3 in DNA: TGTGCCAGCAGTTTACGACAGGGCTATGGCTACACCTTC.

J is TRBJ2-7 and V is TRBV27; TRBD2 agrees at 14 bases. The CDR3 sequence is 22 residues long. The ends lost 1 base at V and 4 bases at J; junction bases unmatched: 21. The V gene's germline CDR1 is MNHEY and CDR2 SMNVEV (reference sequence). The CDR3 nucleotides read TGTGCCAGCAGTTTATTTAACCCACTACGGGGACTAGCGGGAGTAAAAACTTACGAGCAGTACTTC. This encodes CASSLFNPLRGLAGVKTYEQYF.

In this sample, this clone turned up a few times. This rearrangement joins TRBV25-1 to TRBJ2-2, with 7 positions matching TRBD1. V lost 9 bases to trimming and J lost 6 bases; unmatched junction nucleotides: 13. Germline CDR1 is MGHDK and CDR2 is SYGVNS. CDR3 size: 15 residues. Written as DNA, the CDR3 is TGTGCCAGTCAAACCGGACAGGAGTTCGCCGGGGAGCTGTTTTTT. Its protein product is CASQTGQEFAGELFF.

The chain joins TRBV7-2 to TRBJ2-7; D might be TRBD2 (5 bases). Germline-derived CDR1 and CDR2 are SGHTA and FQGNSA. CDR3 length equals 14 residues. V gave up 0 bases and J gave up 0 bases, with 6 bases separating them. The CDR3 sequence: CASSLADSSYEQYF. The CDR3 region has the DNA TGTGCCAGCAGCTTAGCGGACTCCTCCTACGAGCAGTACTTC.

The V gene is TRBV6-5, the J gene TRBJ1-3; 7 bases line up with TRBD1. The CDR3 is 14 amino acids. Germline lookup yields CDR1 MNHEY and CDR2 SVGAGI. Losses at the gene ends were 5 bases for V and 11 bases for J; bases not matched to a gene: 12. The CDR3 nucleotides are TGTGCCAGCAGTCACAGGGGCCGCGGGTCCCCCATATATTTT. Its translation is CASSHRGRGSPIYF.

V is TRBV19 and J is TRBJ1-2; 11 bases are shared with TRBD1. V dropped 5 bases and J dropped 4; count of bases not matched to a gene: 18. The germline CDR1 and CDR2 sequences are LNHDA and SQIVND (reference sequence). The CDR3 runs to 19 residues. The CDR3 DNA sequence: TGTGCCAGTAGTTTTAAGTCTGGAGCGGGACAGGGGGGCCCCTATGGCTACACCTTC. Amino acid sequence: CASSFKSGAGQGGPYGYTF.

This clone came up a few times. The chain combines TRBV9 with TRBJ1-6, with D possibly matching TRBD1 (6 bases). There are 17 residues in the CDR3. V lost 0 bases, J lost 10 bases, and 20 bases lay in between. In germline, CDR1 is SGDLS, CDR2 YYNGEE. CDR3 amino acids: CASSVGGGRGRFSPLHF. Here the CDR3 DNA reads TGTGCCAGCAGCGTAGGAGGGGGAAGGGGACGGTTCTCACCCCTCCACTTT.

CDR3 region: CASSLSVGTGVVNTEAFF. CDR3 nucleotides: TGTGCCAGCAGCTTATCTGTCGGGACAGGGGTTGTCAACACTGAAGCTTTCTTT. V gene TRBV7-8 combines with J gene TRBJ1-1; 10 positions agree with TRBD1. Germline loops: CDR1 SGHVS, CDR2 FQNEAQ. CDR3 size: 18 residues. After removal of 2 bases from V and 2 bases from J, the junction contained 11 bases not matched to a gene.

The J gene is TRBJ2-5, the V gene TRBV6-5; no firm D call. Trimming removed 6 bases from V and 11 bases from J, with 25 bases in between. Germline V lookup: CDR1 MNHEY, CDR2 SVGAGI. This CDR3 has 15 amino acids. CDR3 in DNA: TGTGCCAGCAGACCCTCTTGGTCCCCCGGTAAAGAGCAGTACTTC. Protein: CASRPSWSPGKEQYF.

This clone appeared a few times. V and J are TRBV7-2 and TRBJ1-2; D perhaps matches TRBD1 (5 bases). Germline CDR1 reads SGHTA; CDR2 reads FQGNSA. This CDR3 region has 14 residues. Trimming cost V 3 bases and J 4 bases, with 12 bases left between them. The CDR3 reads CASSFLQGFYGYTF. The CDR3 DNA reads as TGTGCCAGCAGCTTTCTTCAGGGATTCTATGGCTACACCTTC.

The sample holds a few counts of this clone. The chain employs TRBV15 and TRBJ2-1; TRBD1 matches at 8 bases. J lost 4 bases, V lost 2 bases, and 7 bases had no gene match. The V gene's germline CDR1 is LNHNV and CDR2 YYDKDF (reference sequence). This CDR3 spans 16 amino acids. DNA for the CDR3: TGTGCCACCAGCAGAACAGGACAGGGAAGTTACAATGAGCAGTTCTTC. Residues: CATSRTGQGSYNEQFF.

CDR3 bases: TGTGCCAGCAGCTTGTCAGGGGTACAGACCCAGTACTTC. It yields the protein CASSLSGVQTQYF. The J gene is TRBJ2-5, the V gene TRBV11-2; possibly TRBD1 for D (6 bases). In germline, CDR1 is SGHAT, CDR2 FQNNGV. Trimming stripped 3 bases from V and 6 bases from J, with 11 bases between. This CDR3 is built from 13 residues.

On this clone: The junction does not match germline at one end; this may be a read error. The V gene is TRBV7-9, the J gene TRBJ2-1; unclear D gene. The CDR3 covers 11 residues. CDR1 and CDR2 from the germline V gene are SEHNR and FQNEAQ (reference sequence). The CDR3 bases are TGTTCCAGCAGCCCGAGCAGGTTGCAGTTCTTC. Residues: CSSSPSRLQFF. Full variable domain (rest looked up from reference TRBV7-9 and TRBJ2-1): DTGVSQNPRHKITKRGQNVTFRCDPISEHNRLYWYRQTLGQGPEFLTYFQNEAQLEKSRLLSDRFSAERPKGSFSTLEIQRTEQGDSAMYLCSSSPSRLQFFGPGTRLTVL.

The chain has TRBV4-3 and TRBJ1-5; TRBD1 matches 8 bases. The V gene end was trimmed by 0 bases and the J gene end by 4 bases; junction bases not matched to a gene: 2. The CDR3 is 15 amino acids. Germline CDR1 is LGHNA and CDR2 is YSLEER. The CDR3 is CASSQDGQGNQPQHF. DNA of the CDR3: TGCGCCAGCAGCCAAGACGGACAGGGAAATCAGCCCCAGCATTTT.

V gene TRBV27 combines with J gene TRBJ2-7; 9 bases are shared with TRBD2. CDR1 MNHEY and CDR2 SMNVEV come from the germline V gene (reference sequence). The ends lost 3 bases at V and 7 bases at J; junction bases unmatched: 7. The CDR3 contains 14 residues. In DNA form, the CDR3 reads TGTGCCAGCAGTTTGGGCGGGAGGGTGGGGGAGCAGTACTTC. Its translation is CASSLGGRVGEQYF.

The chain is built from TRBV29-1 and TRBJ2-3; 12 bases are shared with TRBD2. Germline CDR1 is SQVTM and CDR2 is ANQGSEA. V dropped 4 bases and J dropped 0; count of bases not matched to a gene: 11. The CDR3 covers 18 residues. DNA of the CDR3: TGCAGCGTTGGCAAGACTAGCGGGAGCGACTCTAGCACAGATACGCAGTATTTT. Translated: CSVGKTSGSDSSTDTQYF.

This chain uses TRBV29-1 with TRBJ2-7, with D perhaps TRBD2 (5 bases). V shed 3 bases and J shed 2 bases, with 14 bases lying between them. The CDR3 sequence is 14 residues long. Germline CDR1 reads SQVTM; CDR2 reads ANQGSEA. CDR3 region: CSVEKVERPYEQYF. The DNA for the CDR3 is TGCAGCGTTGAGAAGGTTGAGCGGCCCTACGAGCAGTACTTC.

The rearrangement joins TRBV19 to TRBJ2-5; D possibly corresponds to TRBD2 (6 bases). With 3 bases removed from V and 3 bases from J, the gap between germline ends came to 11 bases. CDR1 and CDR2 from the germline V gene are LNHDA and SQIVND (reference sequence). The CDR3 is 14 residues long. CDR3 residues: CASSIWGEKETQYF. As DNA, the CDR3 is TGTGCCAGTAGTATTTGGGGGGAAAAAGAGACCCAGTACTTC.